What follows are 8 T cell receptor beta chains derived from one specimen sequenced in a study of sequential checkpoint blockade in melanoma. Libraries were prepared by immunoSEQ multiplex PCR; TCRdb keeps only in-frame clonotypes and omits some of them. This sample has approximately 22,000 clones, with around 80% found just once. As for treatment: randomized to nivolumab then ipilimumab (arm A) or the reverse (arm B). The input for sequencing was CD8+ T cells sorted from blood (inferred from file names), taken from a patient given nivolumab and ipilimumab in sequence. These receptors were collected from a human donor with melanoma.

The chain joins TRBV5-1 to TRBJ1-4, with D maybe TRBD1 (6 bases). This CDR3 contains 15 residues. CDR1 and CDR2 (germline): SGHRS, YFSETQ. V lost 1 base, J lost 8 bases, and 15 bases lay in between. This CDR3 is CASSLRGTTGEKLFF. CDR3 DNA sequence: TGCGCCAGCAGCTTGAGAGGGACGACAGGAGAAAAACTGTTTTTT.

This rearrangement joins TRBV19 to TRBJ1-5; D gene ambiguous. From germline, CDR1 is LNHDA and CDR2 SQIVND (reference sequence). CDR3 length: 13 residues. V was cut by 3 bases and J by 7 bases, with 10 bases left in between. This CDR3 reads CASSMSQRQPQHF. The DNA for the CDR3 is TGTGCCAGTAGTATGAGCCAGCGCCAGCCCCAGCATTTT.

The chain has TRBV6-5 and TRBJ1-1; D is possibly TRBD1 (6 bases). The V gene lost 0 bases and the J gene lost 0 bases, with 11 bases spanning the gap. The CDR3 loop spans 16 amino acids. CDR1 MNHEY and CDR2 SVGAGI come from the germline V gene. Here the CDR3 reads CASSYSAGAVNTEAFF. CDR3 sequence (DNA): TGTGCCAGCAGTTACTCGGCAGGGGCGGTGAACACTGAAGCTTTCTTT.

The V gene is TRBV10-1, the J gene TRBJ2-1, with D perhaps matching TRBD2 (5 bases). The CDR3 consists of 17 residues. Deletions cut 0 bases from V and 3 bases from J, with 15 bases between. Germline assignment: CDR1 WNHNN and CDR2 SYGVQD (reference sequence). CDR3 region: CASSESIGIGVYNEQFF. CDR3 in DNA: TGCGCCAGCAGTGAGTCCATCGGGATCGGGGTCTACAATGAGCAGTTCTTC.

This clone was recorded a few times. The chain has TRBV19 and TRBJ2-5; 9 bases are shared with TRBD2. This CDR3 is 19 amino acids long. J was trimmed by 6 bases and V by 0 bases; bases with no gene match: 17. Germline CDR1 is LNHDA and CDR2 is SQIVND (reference sequence). CDR3 sequence (DNA): TGTGCCAGTAGTATAGATTACGGGGCGACTAGCGGATACTCGAAGACCCAGTACTTC. Encoded protein: CASSIDYGATSGYSKTQYF. Looking up the rest from reference TRBV19 and TRBJ2-5 gives the full variable domain: DGGITQSPKYLFRKEGQNVTLSCEQNLNHDAMYWYRQDPGQGLRLIYYSQIVNDFQKGDIAEGYSVSREKKESFPLTVTSAQKNPTAFYLCASSIDYGATSGYSKTQYFGPGTRLLVL.

This chain joins TRBV19 and TRBJ2-6; 9 nucleotides line up with TRBD1. The V gene end was trimmed by 8 bases and the J gene end by 2 bases; junction bases not matched to a gene: 10. The germline V gene encodes CDR1 LNHDA and CDR2 SQIVND (reference sequence). The CDR3 totals 17 residues. The CDR3 nucleotides are TGTGCCAGTCTCCCGGGACAGGGACTGGCTGGGGCCAACGTCCTGACTTTC. It yields the protein CASLPGQGLAGANVLTF. Full variable domain (rest looked up from reference TRBV19 and TRBJ2-6): DGGITQSPKYLFRKEGQNVTLSCEQNLNHDAMYWYRQDPGQGLRLIYYSQIVNDFQKGDIAEGYSVSREKKESFPLTVTSAQKNPTAFYLCASLPGQGLAGANVLTFGAGSRLTVL.

The chain uses TRBV19 and TRBJ2-7, with 7 bases fitting TRBD1. With V trimmed by 4 bases and J by 4 bases, 10 bases remained unmatched. CDR1 and CDR2 (germline): LNHDA, SQIVND (reference sequence). The CDR3 has 15 residues. The CDR3 protein is CASSTRQGVGYEQYF. Written as DNA, the CDR3 is TGTGCCAGTAGTACCCGACAGGGAGTTGGGTACGAGCAGTACTTC.

This clone was picked up a small number of times. The chain uses TRBV6-1 and TRBJ1-2; D is unresolved. The CDR3 length is 11 residues. In germline, CDR1 is MNHNS, CDR2 SASEGT. The V gene lost 6 bases and the J gene lost 3 bases, with 5 bases spanning the gap. The CDR3 spells CASRRDYGYTF. CDR3 bases: TGTGCCAGCAGGAGGGACTATGGCTACACCTTC.